This is a list of T cell receptor beta chains from one sample in a study of a mutant IDH1 vaccine in newly diagnosed glioma. Profiled with immunoSEQ multiplex PCR; TCRdb holds only in-frame clones, not every one. The sample records tens of thousands of clones, around 79% being singletons. Their specific antigens are unknown. The specimen was PBMCs, collected from a glioma patient whose treatment included an IDH1 peptide vaccine. All receptors come from a man between 40 and 49 years old with glioma. CDR3s include the opening cysteine and the closing phenylalanine or tryptophan. The D gene is left open where the match is weak. A clone size is listed for some rows: how often the clone was seen (once, few, many), or a class if it is expanded.

TRBV5-6	NA	TRBD1	TRBJ1-2	TGTGCCAGCAGCGCATACAGGGGGCGCGACTATGGCTACACCTTC	CASSAYRGRDYGYTF
TRBV2	NA	NA	TRBJ2-3	TGTGCCAGCAGTGAAGGGCCGGCCCTCACAGATACGCAGTATTTT	CASSEGPALTDTQYF
TRBV4-1	NA	NA	TRBJ2-7	TGCGCCAGCAGCCAAGTTAGGGGCTACGAGCAGTACTTC	CASSQVRGYEQYF
TRBV2	NA	NA	TRBJ2-1	TGTGCCAGCCTATCGGGATACAATGAGCAGTTCTTC	CASLSGYNEQFF
TRBV29-1	few	NA	TRBJ1-2	TGCAGCGGATTACAGGGCGACTATGGCTACACCTTC	CSGLQGDYGYTF
TRBV5-1	NA	TRBD1	TRBJ2-3	TGCGCCAGCACCCCATTGGCAGGGGGTACAGATACGCAGTATTTT	CASTPLAGGTDTQYF
TRBV14	NA	NA	TRBJ2-3	TGTGCCAGCAGCCACGGGACCCCTACAGATACGCAGTATTTT	CASSHGTPTDTQYF
TRBV27	NA	NA	TRBJ2-1	TGTGCCAGCAGTGTCCCGGGACGGTACAATGAGCAGTTCTTC	CASSVPGRYNEQFF
TRBV7-6	NA	NA	TRBJ2-3	TGTGCCAGCAGCAAGGGACTGAACACAGATACGCAGTATTTT	CASSKGLNTDTQYF
TRBV6-4	NA	TRBD1	TRBJ1-1	TGTGCCAGCAGCGATACAGGGGAGGGCACTGAAGCTTTCTTT	CASSDTGEGTEAFF
TRBV10-2	NA	TRBD2	TRBJ2-3	TGCGCCACGGGGATTAGCGGGGATACGCAGTATTTT	CATGISGDTQYF
TRBV27	NA	NA	TRBJ1-2	TGTGCCAGCAGTTTATCGGGGGGTAACTATGGCTACACCTTC	CASSLSGGNYGYTF
TRBV10-1	NA	TRBD1	TRBJ2-1	TGCGCCAGCAGTCCTCGGACAGGCTACAATGAGCAGTTCTTC	CASSPRTGYNEQFF
TRBV11-3	NA	NA	TRBJ2-3	TGTGCCAGCAGCTTGGGGGGTAGCACAGATACGCAGTATTTT	CASSLGGSTDTQYF
TRBV25-1	NA	TRBD2	TRBJ2-2	TGTGCCAGCAGTGTGGGACTAGCTTCCGGGGAGCTGTTTTTT	CASSVGLASGELFF
TRBV5-4	NA	TRBD1	TRBJ2-3	TGTGCCAGCAGCTCGGACAGGGGTGGTACAGATACGCAGTATTTT	CASSSDRGGTDTQYF
TRBV5-1	NA	NA	TRBJ1-1	TGCGCCAGCAGCCCCCAGGGGTTCGACACTGAAGCTTTCTTT	CASSPQGFDTEAFF
TRBV6-5	NA	NA	TRBJ1-5	TGTGCCAGCAGTTACTCTCCGGACTCGTATCAGCCCCAGCATTTT	CASSYSPDSYQPQHF
TRBV30	NA	NA	TRBJ2-3	TGTGCCTGGGGGGGAGGAGGCCCCGGGGATACGCAGTATTTT	CAWGGGGPGDTQYF
TRBV5-6	NA	TRBD2	TRBJ2-1	TGTGCCAGCAGCTTGGGGCTAGCGGGAGGAATCAATGAGCAGTTCTTC	CASSLGLAGGINEQFF
TRBV10-1	NA	NA	TRBJ2-6	TGCGCCAGCAGTGAGTCATCGTTGCTCGGGGCCAACGTCCTGACTTTC	CASSESSLLGANVLTF
TRBV27	NA	NA	TRBJ2-2	TGTGCCAGCAGTTACTCTAGGAGGATCACCGGGGAGCTGTTTTTT	CASSYSRRITGELFF
TRBV5-6	NA	NA	TRBJ2-7	TGTGCCAGCAGCTTGGTCGGGGACGAGCAGTACTTC	CASSLVGDEQYF
TRBV11-2	NA	TRBD1	TRBJ1-4	TGTGCCAGCAGCTCCGGGACAGGGGGTGAAAAACTGTTTTTT	CASSSGTGGEKLFF
TRBV19	NA	NA	TRBJ2-1	TGTGCCAGTAGTATAGTGGCAGGTCCGATGAATGAGCAGTTCTTC	CASSIVAGPMNEQFF
TRBV5-6	NA	TRBD2	TRBJ2-5	TGTGCCAGCAGCTCTGGCGCTAGCGGGAGTCCAATGGGCCGTGAGACCCAGTACTTC	CASSSGASGSPMGRETQYF
TRBV19	few	NA	TRBJ1-2	TGTGCCAGTAGTATCCGGGGTGCAGACTATGGCTACACCTTC	CASSIRGADYGYTF
TRBV14	NA	TRBD2	TRBJ2-2	TGTGCCAGCAGCCAAGGACGGGGGGGCGCGTACACCGGGGAGCTGTTTTTT	CASSQGRGGAYTGELFF
TRBV19	once	NA	TRBJ2-2	TGTGCCAGTAGTATAGTTCCAGGCTACGAGACCGGGGAGCTGTTTTTT	CASSIVPGYETGELFF
TRBV10-2	NA	TRBD1	TRBJ1-2	TGCGCCACCTCGACAGGGTTTCGACCCATGGGCGGCTACACCTTC	CATSTGFRPMGGYTF
TRBV1	NA	NA	TRBJ2-2	TGCACCAGCAGCCATAACTGGAGCGGGAGTATGCCCGGGGAGCTGTTTTTT	CTSSHNWSGSMPGELFF